This TCR beta chain was profiled in a study of regulatory T cells in long-lasting Graves disease. With respect to this clonotype: Its antigen is not known.

V shed 5 bases and J shed 2 bases, with 12 bases lying between them. This CDR3 is 13 amino acids long. Germline V gene sequence: CDR1 SQVTM, CDR2 ANQGSEA. Findings of the study overall: TCR diversity was lower in persistent Graves' patients (versus newly diagnosed ones). Persistent disease showed a preference for TRBV28, TRBJ1-2 and TRBJ2-5. Persistent patients shared more public clonotypes (fewer than 3,000) than newly diagnosed patients (around 910).

The time point was: persistent/refractory GD, antithyroid drugs over 5 years with positive TRAb. The TCR library was made from RNA that had been extracted from PBMCs in TRIzol. For TCR beta, libraries came from iRepertoire HTBI primers and Arm-PCR of CDR3 regions. TCRdb ran MiXCR on the multiplex PCR reads and lists one entry per CDR3 protein. The top ten clones hold roughly a quarter of a sample with under 450,000 distinct CDR3 sequences, roughly a quarter of them seen once. Specimen: peripheral blood mononuclear cells (PBMCs), collected when the disease was refractory, from a patient treated with antithyroid drugs. The genes are TRBV29-1 and TRBJ1-2; D not certain. The receptor comes from a female donor with Graves disease. The CDR3 reads CSVLWQFNYGYTF. The CDR3 DNA reads as TGCAGCGTTTTATGGCAATTCAACTATGGCTACACCTTC.